The clone carrying this TCR beta chain was seen a handful of times. This sample is part of a study of identical twins. Trimming left V 0 bases short and J 6 bases short, with 15 bases between. Germline CDR1 reads LGHNA; CDR2 reads YNFKEQ. CDR3 length: 15 residues. It was template switching that added a universal primer site, and there were unique molecular identifiers on the cDNA. TCRdb redid the calling of the 5' RACE reads with MiXCR, one entry per CDR3 protein. This table has 350,000 to 450,000 distinct CDR3 sequences, around a sixth appearing once. V and J are TRBV4-2 and TRBJ2-7; no clear D. This sequence was found in a man in his forties or fifties in good health. The sample consisted of naive T cells sorted from blood. The CDR3, as DNA: TGTGCCAGCAGCCAAGATCCCTTGGTAGTTCGCGAGCAGTACTTC. This translates into CASSQDPLVVREQYF.